These T cell receptor beta chains were read from a single sample in a study of blood T cell repertoires in COVID-19. TCRdb's copy holds only in-frame clones and misses some; the assay was immunoSEQ multiplex PCR. The top ten clones hold 15% to 18% of a sample with about 70,000 clones, roughly 74% of them seen once. The sequenced sample consisted of peripheral blood. The receptors were sampled from a human donor in a cohort sampled during active COVID-19. CDR3s include the opening cysteine and the closing phenylalanine or tryptophan. Fields, in order: V gene, D gene, J gene, clone size, CDR3 protein, CDR3 DNA. The D gene is left open where the match is weak. Size is stated for part of the rows, as once, few or many counts, or as a class when the clone is expanded.

v_gene: TRBV9
d_gene: NA
j_gene: TRBJ2-3
abundance: NA
CDR3aa: CASSVVRDTQYF
CDR3nt: TGTGCCAGCAGCGTGGTCAGAGATACGCAGTATTTT

v_gene: TRBV29-1
d_gene: TRBD2
j_gene: TRBJ2-1
abundance: NA
CDR3aa: CPPHGTREYEQFF
CDR3nt: TGTCCCCCCCACGGGACTAGAGAGTATGAGCAGTTCTTC

v_gene: TRBV2
d_gene: NA
j_gene: TRBJ2-3
abundance: few
CDR3aa: CASSRSHQRVAADTQYF
CDR3nt: TGTGCCAGCAGCCGCTCCCATCAGAGGGTCGCAGCTGATACGCAGTATTTT

v_gene: TRBV19
d_gene: NA
j_gene: TRBJ2-5
abundance: NA
CDR3aa: CASSIRQRGEETQYF
CDR3nt: TGTGCCAGTAGTATTCGACAACGGGGAGAAGAGACCCAGTACTTC

v_gene: TRBV18
d_gene: NA
j_gene: TRBJ2-7
abundance: NA
CDR3aa: CASSLDRDSPYEQYF
CDR3nt: TGTGCCAGCTCCCTAGATCGGGACTCACCCTACGAGCAGTACTTC

v_gene: TRBV29-1
d_gene: NA
j_gene: TRBJ1-1
abundance: NA
CDR3aa: CSVEPQGFTEAFF
CDR3nt: TGCAGCGTTGAACCCCAGGGATTCACTGAAGCTTTCTTT

v_gene: TRBV18
d_gene: TRBD1
j_gene: TRBJ1-1
abundance: NA
CDR3aa: CASSLQSTGTGATEAFF
CDR3nt: TGTGCCAGCTCACTCCAATCTACCGGGACAGGGGCCACTGAAGCTTTCTTT

v_gene: TRBV9
d_gene: TRBD2
j_gene: TRBJ2-2
abundance: once
CDR3aa: CASSPSGRSDTGELFF
CDR3nt: TGTGCCAGCAGCCCTAGCGGGAGATCGGACACCGGGGAGCTGTTTTTT

v_gene: TRBV20-1
d_gene: TRBD1
j_gene: TRBJ1-5
abundance: once
CDR3aa: CSASAGGGNQPQHF
CDR3nt: TGCAGTGCTAGTGCAGGGGGCGGCAATCAGCCCCAGCATTTT

v_gene: TRBV28
d_gene: NA
j_gene: TRBJ2-7
abundance: once
CDR3aa: CASSSTGTPSLDEQYF
CDR3nt: TGTGCCAGCAGTTCCACCGGGACACCAAGTTTAGACGAGCAGTACTTC

v_gene: TRBV15
d_gene: NA
j_gene: TRBJ1-2
abundance: NA
CDR3aa: CATSRDLSPGGYTF
CDR3nt: TGTGCCACCAGCAGAGATCTCTCGCCGGGGGGCTACACCTTC